This TCR beta chain was identified during a study of T-cell reconstitution after alpha-beta-depleted transplantation in children. This clonotype was counted a few times. Germline V gene data show CDR1 as MNHNY and CDR2 as SVGAGI (reference sequence). Trimming cost V 6 bases and J 4 bases, with 11 bases left between them. This CDR3 has 13 amino acids. Preparation of the TCRbeta library involved a method that used unique molecular identifiers. Each CDR3 protein gets one entry after TCRdb re-called the PCR reads with MiXCR. Counted here are 440,000 or so distinct CDR3 sequences, approximately 11% occurring once; the ten biggest clones make up 5% to 6.5%.

The clonotype originates from a human donor who donated a stem cell graft to a child with acute myeloid leukemia. Specimen: PBMCs from the stem cell graft donor, collected from the stem cell graft. The chain has TRBV6-6 and TRBJ2-3; D call uncertain. CDR3 amino acids: CASSRATADTQYF. In nucleotides, the CDR3 is TGTGCCAGCAGCCGCGCAACTGCAGATACGCAGTATTTT.